There are many counts of the clone carrying this T cell receptor beta chain. This entry comes from a study of regulatory T cells in long-lasting Graves disease. Arm-PCR of CDR3 regions and iRepertoire HTBI primers were used to build TCR beta libraries. TCRdb called the multiplex PCR reads again in MiXCR, with one record for every CDR3 protein. This table has about 540,000 distinct CDR3 sequences, about 13% appearing once. Time point of the sample: newly diagnosed GD, antithyroid drugs for less than 3 months. Construction of the TCR library relied on RNA isolated from PBMCs. These data were likewise used in another study, on T cells in Graves' hyperthyroidism and ophthalmopathy.

This sample comprised peripheral blood mononuclear cells (PBMCs), obtained at new diagnosis, from a patient treated with antithyroid drugs. The TCR comes from a man aged 30-40 years with Graves disease.

The CDR3 reads CASSFSVGTEAFF. The DNA of the CDR3 is TGTGCCAGCAGTTTTTCCGTTGGCACTGAAGCTTTCTTT. The chain joins TRBV27 to TRBJ1-1; D is uncertain. Germline V gene lookup returns CDR1 MNHEY and CDR2 SMNVEV (reference sequence). With 3 bases removed from V and 4 bases from J, the gap between germline ends came to 9 bases. The CDR3 is 13 residues long.